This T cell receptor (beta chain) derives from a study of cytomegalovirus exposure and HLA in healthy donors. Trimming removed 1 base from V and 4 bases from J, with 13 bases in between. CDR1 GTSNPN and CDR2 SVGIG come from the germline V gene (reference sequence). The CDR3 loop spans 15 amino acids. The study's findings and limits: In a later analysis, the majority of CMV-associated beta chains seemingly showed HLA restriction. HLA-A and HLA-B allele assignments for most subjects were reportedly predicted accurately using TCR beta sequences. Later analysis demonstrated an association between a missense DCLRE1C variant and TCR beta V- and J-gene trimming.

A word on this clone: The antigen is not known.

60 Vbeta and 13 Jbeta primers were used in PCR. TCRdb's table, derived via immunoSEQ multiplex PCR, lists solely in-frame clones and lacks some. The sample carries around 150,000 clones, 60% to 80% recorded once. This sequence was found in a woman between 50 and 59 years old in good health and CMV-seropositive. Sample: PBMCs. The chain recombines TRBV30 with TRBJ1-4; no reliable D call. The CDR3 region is CAWSAQGRSNEKLFF. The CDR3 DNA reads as TGTGCCTGGAGTGCCCAAGGGAGGAGTAATGAAAAACTGTTTTTT.